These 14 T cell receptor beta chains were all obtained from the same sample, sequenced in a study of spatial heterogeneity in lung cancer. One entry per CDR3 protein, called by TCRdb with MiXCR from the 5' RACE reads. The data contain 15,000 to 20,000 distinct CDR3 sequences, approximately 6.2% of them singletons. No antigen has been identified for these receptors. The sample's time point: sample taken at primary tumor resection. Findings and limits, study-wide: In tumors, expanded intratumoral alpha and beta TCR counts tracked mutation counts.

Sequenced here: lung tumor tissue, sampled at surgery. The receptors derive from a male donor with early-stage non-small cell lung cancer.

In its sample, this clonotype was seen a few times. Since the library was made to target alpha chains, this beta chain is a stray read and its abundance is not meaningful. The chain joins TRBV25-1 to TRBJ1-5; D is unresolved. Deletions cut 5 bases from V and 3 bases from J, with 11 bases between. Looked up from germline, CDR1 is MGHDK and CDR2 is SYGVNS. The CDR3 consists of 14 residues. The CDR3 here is CASSRTGYNQPQHF. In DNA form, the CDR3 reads TGTGCCAGCAGTCGAACGGGCTACAATCAGCCCCAGCATTTT. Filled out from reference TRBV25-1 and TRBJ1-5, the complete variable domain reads EADIYQTPRYLVIGTGKKITLECSQTMGHDKMYWYQQDPGMELHLIHYSYGVNSTEKGDLSSESTVSRIRTEHFPLTLESARPSHTSQYLCASSRTGYNQPQHFGDGTRLSIL.

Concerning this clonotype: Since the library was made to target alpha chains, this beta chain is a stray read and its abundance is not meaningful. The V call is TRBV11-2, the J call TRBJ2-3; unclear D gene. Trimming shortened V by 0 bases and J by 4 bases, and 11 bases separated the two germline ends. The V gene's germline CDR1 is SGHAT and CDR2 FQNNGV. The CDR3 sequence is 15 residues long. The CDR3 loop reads CASSLEARSADTQYF. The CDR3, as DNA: TGTGCCAGCAGCTTAGAGGCGCGGAGCGCAGATACGCAGTATTTT.

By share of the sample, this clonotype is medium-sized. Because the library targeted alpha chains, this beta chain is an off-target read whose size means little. The CDR3 here is CASSLGSGTLTNVLTF. For the CDR3, the DNA is TGCGCCAGCAGCTTGGGAAGCGGGACACTAACAAACGTCCTGACTTTC. The chain has TRBV5-1 and TRBJ2-6; perhaps TRBD2 as D (7 bases). The CDR3 loop spans 16 amino acids. V lost 0 bases to trimming and J lost 10 bases, with 17 bases between them. In germline, CDR1 is SGHRS, CDR2 YFSETQ.

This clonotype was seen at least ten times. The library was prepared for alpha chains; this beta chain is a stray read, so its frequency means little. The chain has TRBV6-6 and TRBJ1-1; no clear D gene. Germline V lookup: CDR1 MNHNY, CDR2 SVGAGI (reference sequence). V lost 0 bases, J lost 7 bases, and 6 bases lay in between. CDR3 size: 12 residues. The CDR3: CASSYSGSEAFF. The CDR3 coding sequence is TGTGCCAGCAGTTACTCGGGGAGTGAAGCTTTCTTT.

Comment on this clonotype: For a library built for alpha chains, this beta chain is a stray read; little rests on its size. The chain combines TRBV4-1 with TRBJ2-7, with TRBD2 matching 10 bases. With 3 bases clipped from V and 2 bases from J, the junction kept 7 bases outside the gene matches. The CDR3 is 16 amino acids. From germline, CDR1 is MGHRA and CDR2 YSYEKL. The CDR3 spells CASSQARTSGTYEQYF. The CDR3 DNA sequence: TGCGCCAGCAGCCAGGCCCGGACTAGCGGTACCTACGAGCAGTACTTC.

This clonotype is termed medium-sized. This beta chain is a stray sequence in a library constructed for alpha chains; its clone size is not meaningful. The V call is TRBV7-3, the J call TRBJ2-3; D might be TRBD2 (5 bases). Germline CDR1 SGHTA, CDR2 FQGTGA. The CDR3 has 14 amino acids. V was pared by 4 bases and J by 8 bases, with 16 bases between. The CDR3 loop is CASSSSGRGSTQYF. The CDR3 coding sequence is TGTGCCAGCAGCTCATCTGGGAGAGGGAGTACGCAGTATTTT.

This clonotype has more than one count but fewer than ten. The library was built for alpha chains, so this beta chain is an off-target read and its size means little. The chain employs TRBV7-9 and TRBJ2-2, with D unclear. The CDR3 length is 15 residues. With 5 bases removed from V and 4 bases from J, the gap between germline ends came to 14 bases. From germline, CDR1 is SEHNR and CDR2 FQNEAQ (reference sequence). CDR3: CASSPTGGSTGELFF. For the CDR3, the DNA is TGTGCCAGCAGCCCCACGGGTGGAAGCACCGGGGAGCTGTTTTTT.

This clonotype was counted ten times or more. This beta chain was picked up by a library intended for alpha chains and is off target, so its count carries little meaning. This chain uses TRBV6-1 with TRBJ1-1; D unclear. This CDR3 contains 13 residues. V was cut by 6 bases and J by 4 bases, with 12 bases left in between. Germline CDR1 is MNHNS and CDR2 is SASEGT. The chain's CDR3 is CASSLGSVTEAFF. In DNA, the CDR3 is TGTGCCAGCAGCCTGGGTAGTGTCACTGAAGCTTTCTTT.

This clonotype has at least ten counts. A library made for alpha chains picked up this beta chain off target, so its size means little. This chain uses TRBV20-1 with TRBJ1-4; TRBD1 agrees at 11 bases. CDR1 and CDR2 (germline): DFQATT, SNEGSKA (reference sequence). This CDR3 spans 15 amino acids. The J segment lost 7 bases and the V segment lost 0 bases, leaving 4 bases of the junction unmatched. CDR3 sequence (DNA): TGCAGTGCTAGAGATCCCGGGACAGGGGGTGAAAAACTGTTTTTT. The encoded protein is CSARDPGTGGEKLFF.

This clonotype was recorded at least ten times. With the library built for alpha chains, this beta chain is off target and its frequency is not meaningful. This CDR3 reads CASSLGVLASAYNEQFF. In nucleotides, the CDR3 is TGCGCCAGCAGCTTGGGGGTACTAGCCTCGGCCTACAATGAGCAGTTCTTC. V usage is TRBV5-1 and J usage is TRBJ2-1; TRBD2 might be the D (6 bases). V dropped 0 bases and J dropped 2 bases, with 15 bases sitting between them. Germline V gene sequence: CDR1 SGHRS, CDR2 YFSETQ. The CDR3 extends over 17 amino acids.

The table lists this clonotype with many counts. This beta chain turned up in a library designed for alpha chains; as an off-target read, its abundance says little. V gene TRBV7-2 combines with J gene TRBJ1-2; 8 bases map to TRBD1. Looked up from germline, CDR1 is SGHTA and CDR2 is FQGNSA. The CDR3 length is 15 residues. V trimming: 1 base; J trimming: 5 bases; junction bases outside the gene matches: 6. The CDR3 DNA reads TGTGCCAGCAGCTTAGGGGGACAGGCCAAATATGGCTACACCTTC. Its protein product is CASSLGGQAKYGYTF.

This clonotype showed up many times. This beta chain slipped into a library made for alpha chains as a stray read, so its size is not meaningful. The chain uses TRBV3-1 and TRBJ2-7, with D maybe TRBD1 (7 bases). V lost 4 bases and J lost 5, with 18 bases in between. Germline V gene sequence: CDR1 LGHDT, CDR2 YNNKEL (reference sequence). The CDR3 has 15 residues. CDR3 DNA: TGTGCCAGCAGCCTCGGACAGGTCGGGGGCAACGAGCAGTACTTC. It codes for CASSLGQVGGNEQYF.

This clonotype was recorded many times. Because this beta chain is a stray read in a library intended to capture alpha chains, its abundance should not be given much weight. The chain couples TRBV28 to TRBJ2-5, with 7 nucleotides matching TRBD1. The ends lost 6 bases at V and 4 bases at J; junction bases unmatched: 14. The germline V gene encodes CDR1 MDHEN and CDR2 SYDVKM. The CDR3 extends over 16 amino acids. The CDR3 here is CASSPSPGQIRETQYF. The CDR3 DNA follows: TGTGCCAGCAGCCCATCCCCGGGACAGATACGAGAGACCCAGTACTTC.

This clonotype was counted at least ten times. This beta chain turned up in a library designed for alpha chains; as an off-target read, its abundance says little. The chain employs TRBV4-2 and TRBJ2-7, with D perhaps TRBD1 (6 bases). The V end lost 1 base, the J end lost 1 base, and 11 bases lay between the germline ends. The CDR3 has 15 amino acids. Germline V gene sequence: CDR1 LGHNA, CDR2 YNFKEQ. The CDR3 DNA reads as TGTGCCAGCAGCCAAGTGGCAGGGGAATCCTACGAGCAGTACTTC. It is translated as CASSQVAGESYEQYF.